The 21 T cell receptor beta chains presented below share a single source sample, sequenced in a study of blood T cells in healthy people across ages (dated by TCRdb to about 2015). Library preparation used 5' RACE. Instrument on record: Illumina HiSeq 2500. A second PCR of about 6 to 11 cycles was run with a J-beta primer mix and a sample-barcoded 5' primer. The public reads were quality trimmed at Q25 with fastp and then assembled into clones with MiXCR by TCRdb, keeping productive beta chains. Rows merge per CDR3 protein into single entries with the most common DNA and genes. Within this sample are fewer than 900,000 distinct CDR3 sequences, with around 40% of them counted one time only. Of the sample, 20% to 25% is held by the ten largest clones. Sequenced sample: blood. These TCRs come from a woman aged 60-75 years in good health.

This sequence joins TRBV20-1 and TRBJ2-1; 8 bases map to TRBD2. This CDR3 is 13 amino acids long. Germline-derived CDR1 and CDR2 are DFQATT and SNEGSKA (reference sequence). CDR3 region: CSGGGGGLNEQFF. In DNA form, the CDR3 reads TGCAGCGGTGGTGGCGGGGGGCTCAATGAGCAGTTCTTC.

This chain links TRBV6-5 with TRBJ2-5, with D uncertain. This CDR3 is built from 12 residues. Looked up from germline, CDR1 is MNHEY and CDR2 is SVGAGI. Trimming cost V 7 bases and J 11 bases, with 17 bases left between them. The CDR3 DNA reads as TGTGCCAGCACGTCCTACCTCAATGAGCAGTACTTC. The encoded protein is CASTSYLNEQYF.

The gene calls are TRBV20-1 and TRBJ1-6, with D unresolved. This CDR3 region has 13 residues. The V gene lost 3 bases and the J gene lost 4 bases, with 7 bases spanning the gap. The germline CDR1 and CDR2 sequences are DFQATT and SNEGSKA (reference sequence). This CDR3 is CSASTEYNSPLHF. The CDR3 DNA sequence: TGCAGTGCTAGCACAGAGTATAATTCACCCCTCCACTTT.

As regards this clonotype: Compared with germline, one end of the junction differs, possibly owing to a read error. The rearrangement links TRBV6-2 or TRBV6-3 to TRBJ2-1, with 11 bases fitting TRBD2. The CDR3 contains 16 residues. Germline V gene lookup returns CDR1 MNHEY and CDR2 SVGEGT. CDR3 sequence (DNA): TGTGCCGGCAGTTACTTAGCGGGAGGGCCTGTCGATGAGCAGTTCTTC. It encodes CAGSYLAGGPVDEQFF.

This clonotype was seen a handful of times. V is TRBV13 and J is TRBJ2-7; tentative D call: TRBD1 (5 bases). CDR3 size: 16 residues. The germline V gene has CDR1 PRHDT and CDR2 FYEKMQ (reference sequence). The V end was cut by 0 bases, the J end by 0 bases, with 12 bases between. CDR3 nucleotide sequence: TGTGCCAGCAGCTTAGGCCCGGACAAGAGCTCCTACGAGCAGTACTTC. Translating it yields CASSLGPDKSSYEQYF.

This chain links TRBV28 with TRBJ1-1, with D unclear. The CDR3 is 11 amino acids. V lost 6 bases to trimming and J lost 8 bases, with 10 bases between them. Germline-derived CDR1 and CDR2 are MDHEN and SYDVKM. CDR3 amino acids: CASRLGREAFF. CDR3 coding DNA: TGTGCCAGCAGGCTTGGAAGAGAAGCTTTCTTT.

The CDR3 protein is CATSRVGRGLGTQYF. CDR3 nucleotide sequence: TGTGCCACCAGCAGAGTGGGCAGGGGGCTCGGGACCCAGTACTTC. This sequence joins TRBV15 and TRBJ2-5, with 8 bases fitting TRBD1. This CDR3 region has 15 residues. Germline values: CDR1 LNHNV, CDR2 YYDKDF (reference sequence). Trimming took 1 base from V and 7 from J; bases not matched to a gene: 8.

This clonotype came up a few times. The CDR3 DNA is TGTGCCAGCAGCCAAGATCAAGGAAGCGGGGGGGTCTCCTACGAGCAGTACTTC. Translating gives CASSQDQGSGGVSYEQYF. V and J are TRBV4-2 and TRBJ2-7, with 10 bases matching TRBD2. Per the germline V gene, CDR1 is LGHNA and CDR2 is YNFKEQ. The V gene end was trimmed by 0 bases and the J gene end by 0 bases; junction bases not matched to a gene: 8. The CDR3 has 18 amino acids.

This clonotype was found a few times. The chain is built from TRBV20-1 and TRBJ1-6; unclear D gene. Trimming cost V 1 base and J 7 bases, with 17 bases left between them. The CDR3 is 16 amino acids. Germline assignment: CDR1 DFQATT and CDR2 SNEGSKA (reference sequence). The CDR3 bases are TGCAGTGCTAGAGTTGGGAGAGGGTCGGCAAATTCACCCCTCCACTTT. Residues: CSARVGRGSANSPLHF.

This chain joins TRBV4-2 and TRBJ2-1, with 12 bases lining up with TRBD2. CDR1 is LGHNA, CDR2 YNFKEQ, per germline. The CDR3 is made up of 16 amino acids. The ends lost 6 bases at V and 6 bases at J; junction bases unmatched: 9. As DNA, the CDR3 is TGTGCCAGCAGGGATGCTGGACTAGCGGGACTCAATGAGCAGTTCTTC. This sequence encodes CASRDAGLAGLNEQFF.

The J gene is TRBJ1-1, the V gene TRBV12-3 or TRBV12-4; D gene ambiguous. This CDR3 comprises 15 residues. Trimming pared 0 bases from V and 4 bases from J, leaving 12 bases between. The CDR3 nucleotides are TGTGCCAGCAGTTTAGCTAAGAAATTCCTCACTGAAGCTTTCTTT. Its translation is CASSLAKKFLTEAFF.

The chain couples TRBV12-3 or TRBV12-4 to TRBJ1-4; D is undetermined. The CDR3 extends over 16 amino acids. The V end lost 2 bases, the J end lost 4 bases, and 14 bases lay between the germline ends. The CDR3 region is CASSLFRQEDNEKLFF. The DNA of the CDR3 is TGTGCCAGCAGTTTATTTAGGCAGGAAGATAATGAAAAACTGTTTTTT.

The V gene is TRBV6-5, the J gene TRBJ1-1, with a possible D match to TRBD1 (6 bases). This CDR3 is built from 14 residues. Germline CDR1 MNHEY, CDR2 SVGAGI. V was clipped by 6 bases and J by 1 base, with 12 bases between them. The CDR3 spells CASSWDTKNTEAFF. Here the CDR3 DNA reads TGTGCCAGCAGCTGGGACACCAAGAACACTGAAGCTTTCTTT.

In the case of this clonotype: A much larger clone is a single base away; this may be a read error. The chain has TRBV20-1 and TRBJ2-5; 8 nucleotides agree with TRBD1. CDR1 and CDR2 (germline): DFQATT, SNEGSKA (reference sequence). This CDR3 comprises 12 residues. Trimming took 7 bases from V and 3 from J; bases not matched to a gene: 4. In nucleotides, the CDR3 is TGCAGTGTGTCACAGGGGGAAGAGACCCAGTACTTC. It translates to CSVSQGEETQYF.

At least ten counts were recorded for this clonotype. V is TRBV7-2 and J is TRBJ2-7; D gene unclear. The V gene's germline CDR1 is SGHTA and CDR2 FQGNSA. The CDR3 loop spans 12 amino acids. Trimming cost V 4 bases and J 3 bases, with 7 bases left between them. The DNA of the CDR3 is TGTGCCAGCAGCTCGTACGGCTACGAGCAGTACTTC. Protein sequence: CASSSYGYEQYF.

The chain combines TRBV7-9 with TRBJ1-2, with a tentative D call TRBD1 (5 bases). CDR3 size: 16 residues. Trimming removed 7 bases at V and 2 bases at J, with 20 bases between. CDR1 and CDR2 from the germline V gene are SEHNR and FQNEAQ (reference sequence). The CDR3 sequence: CASIPGGARLNYGYTF. CDR3 sequence (DNA): TGTGCCAGCATCCCCGGAGGGGCCAGACTAAACTATGGCTACACCTTC.

The sample holds a few counts of this clonotype. The V gene is TRBV7-2, the J gene TRBJ2-1, with 10 bases aligning to TRBD2. This CDR3 region has 15 residues. V was pared by 6 bases and J by 2 bases, with 4 bases of the junction left unmatched. Germline assignment: CDR1 SGHTA and CDR2 FQGNSA. CDR3 amino acids: CASRFSGGAYNEQFF. In DNA, the CDR3 is TGTGCCAGCAGGTTCAGCGGGGGGGCCTACAATGAGCAGTTCTTC.

The rearrangement uses TRBV28 and TRBJ1-1; the D is unclear. The germline V gene has CDR1 MDHEN and CDR2 SYDVKM. V lost 5 bases and J lost 2, with 15 bases in between. The CDR3 has 15 amino acids. The DNA of the CDR3 is TGTGCCAGCAGTCCCCGACATCGACTAAACACTGAAGCTTTCTTT. Its translation is CASSPRHRLNTEAFF.

V gene TRBV5-1 combines with J gene TRBJ2-7, with TRBD2 matching over 12 bases. The germline CDR1 and CDR2 sequences are SGHRS and YFSETQ. The CDR3 has 14 amino acids. V trimming: 5 bases; J trimming: 4 bases; junction bases outside the gene matches: 4. The CDR3 DNA reads as TGCGCCAGCAGTTGGACTAGCGGGAATTACGAGCAGTACTTC. It is translated as CASSWTSGNYEQYF.

V usage is TRBV9 and J usage is TRBJ2-5; TRBD2 is a possible D gene (5 bases). This CDR3 is 12 amino acids long. Germline CDR1 reads SGDLS; CDR2 reads YYNGEE. The V end lost 0 bases, the J end lost 7 bases, and 7 bases lay between the germline ends. The CDR3 bases are TGTGCCAGCAGCGTAGATGAGGGGACCCAGTACTTC. Protein: CASSVDEGTQYF.

V and J are TRBV10-1 and TRBJ2-1; D is possibly TRBD2 (5 bases). With 3 bases removed from V and 8 bases from J, the gap between germline ends came to 17 bases. The germline V gene encodes CDR1 WNHNN and CDR2 SYGVQD (reference sequence). The CDR3 loop spans 15 amino acids. The CDR3 nucleotides read TGCGCCAGCAGTGACGCGGGTGGAAGCCGTGATGAGCAGTTCTTC. Translation: CASSDAGGSRDEQFF.